Following are 16 T cell receptor beta chains from one sample sequenced in a study of regulatory T cells in long-lasting Graves disease. Libraries of TCR beta came from iRepertoire HTBI primers plus Arm-PCR of CDR3 regions. Via MiXCR, TCRdb re-called the multiplex PCR reads, giving one row per CDR3 protein. Among 400,000 or so distinct CDR3 sequences, less than 25% were seen once, and the ten largest hold 20%. As to time point: persistent/refractory GD, antithyroid drugs over 5 years with positive TRAb. The TCR library was prepared using RNA isolated from PBMCs. The sample here was peripheral blood mononuclear cells (PBMCs), taken when the disease was refractory, from a patient treated with antithyroid drugs. The receptors were sampled from a female donor with Graves disease.

As regards this clonotype: The junction does not match germline at one end; this may be a read error. V gene TRBV6-2 or TRBV6-3 combines with J gene TRBJ2-7; D remains unclear. Germline CDR1 and CDR2: MNHEY and SVGEGT. The CDR3 totals 12 residues. The CDR3 region is CASSYISYEQCF. The DNA for the CDR3 is TGTGCCAGCAGTTACATCTCCTACGAGCAGTGCTTC.

This rearrangement joins TRBV20-1 to TRBJ2-5; perhaps TRBD2 as D (6 bases). Between the trimmed V and J ends, which lost 7 bases and 4 bases, there was a span of 19 bases. This CDR3 spans 14 amino acids. Germline loops: CDR1 DFQATT, CDR2 SNEGSKA (reference sequence). The CDR3 nucleotides read TGCAGTGGCAAAGACGGGAGTTTTCGAGAGACCCAGTACTTC. Translation: CSGKDGSFRETQYF.

This clonotype has at least ten counts. The CDR3 coding sequence is TGTGCCAGCAGTTTGAGCCGGGCCTCTGGGGCCAACGTCCTGACTTTC. Translation: CASSLSRASGANVLTF. This sequence joins TRBV28 and TRBJ2-6, with D hard to call. Trimming removed 3 bases from V and 0 bases from J, with 9 bases in between. This CDR3 spans 16 amino acids. Germline assignment: CDR1 MDHEN and CDR2 SYDVKM.

The rearrangement uses TRBV19 and TRBJ1-1; D remains unclear. CDR1 is LNHDA and CDR2 is SQIVND in the germline V gene (reference sequence). CDR3 size: 15 residues. The V and J ends lost 5 bases and 3 bases respectively, with 16 bases between them. The CDR3 protein is CASSRHGSDHTEAFF. CDR3 bases: TGTGCCAGTAGTCGACACGGCAGCGACCACACTGAAGCTTTCTTT.

This clonotype was observed a few times. V gene TRBV19 combines with J gene TRBJ2-5; D call uncertain. V was trimmed by 3 bases and J by 4 bases, leaving 18 bases between them. There are 16 residues in the CDR3. Per the germline V gene, CDR1 is LNHDA and CDR2 is SQIVND (reference sequence). The CDR3: CASSIDPTLSGETQYF. The DNA for the CDR3 is TGTGCCAGTAGTATTGACCCTACTCTTTCGGGAGAGACCCAGTACTTC.

This sequence joins TRBV6-1 and TRBJ2-2, with TRBD2 matching 7 bases. The V segment lost 9 bases and the J segment 1 base; nucleotides outside the gene matches: 8. Per the germline V gene, CDR1 is MNHNS and CDR2 is SASEGT. This CDR3 comprises 15 residues. The CDR3 DNA reads as TGTGCCAGTTGCTCGACTAGCCAGAACACCGGGGAGCTGTTTTTT. Encoded protein: CASCSTSQNTGELFF.

The chain couples TRBV9 to TRBJ2-7, with 8 nucleotides matching TRBD2. Per the germline V gene, CDR1 is SGDLS and CDR2 is YYNGEE. This CDR3 has 14 amino acids. Germline trimming cut 3 bases from V and 3 bases from J; bases unmatched to any gene: 5. This CDR3 reads CASSAGLGYYEQYF. The DNA of the CDR3 is TGTGCCAGCAGCGCGGGACTAGGGTACTACGAGCAGTACTTC.

The chain uses TRBV7-2 and TRBJ2-7; D may match TRBD1 or TRBD2 (5 bases each). V was trimmed by 5 bases and J by 0 bases, leaving 14 bases between them. Per germline, CDR1 SGHTA and CDR2 FQGNSA. The CDR3 contains 15 residues. The CDR3 coding sequence is TGTGCCAGCAGCCCCCCGGGACCGGGCTCCTACGAGCAGTACTTC. Translated: CASSPPGPGSYEQYF. The full variable domain, completed using reference TRBV7-2 and TRBJ2-7, is GAGVSQSPSNKVTEKGKDVELRCDPISGHTALYWYRQSLGQGLEFLIYFQGNSAPDKSGLPSDRFSAERTGGSVSTLTIQRTQQEDSAVYLCASSPPGPGSYEQYFGPGTRLTVT.

Remarks on this clonotype: One end of the junction varies from germline; a read error may be responsible. The gene calls are TRBV6-2 or TRBV6-3 and TRBJ2-7; 8 bases line up with TRBD2. The germline gives CDR1 MNHEY, CDR2 SVGEGT. The CDR3 runs to 15 residues. CDR3 in DNA: TGTGCCAGCAGTTACGGGGGACTAGACTCCGACGAGCAGTACTTC. This gives the protein CASSYGGLDSDEQYF.

The table lists this clonotype with many counts. The rearrangement links TRBV28 to TRBJ1-1, with D possibly TRBD1 on 5 matching bases. The V gene's germline CDR1 is MDHEN and CDR2 SYDVKM. V was shortened by 3 bases and J by 11 bases, with 19 bases between the two germline ends. This CDR3 region has 14 residues. CDR3 loop: CASSFLRPGTYAFF. CDR3 DNA sequence: TGTGCCAGCAGTTTTCTCCGCCCGGGGACCTACGCTTTCTTT.

This clonotype was observed a few times. The chain uses TRBV7-9 and TRBJ2-5; TRBD1 or TRBD2 may be the D gene (5 bases each). The CDR3 consists of 16 residues. Germline CDR1 is SEHNR and CDR2 is FQNEAQ (reference sequence). The ends were cut back, 5 bases at V and 1 base at J, with 17 bases in the middle. DNA for the CDR3: TGTGCCAGCAGCCCCGAGAGGGGTTGGGCCCAAGAGACCCAGTACTTC. Encoded protein: CASSPERGWAQETQYF. Full variable domain (rest looked up from reference TRBV7-9 and TRBJ2-5): DTGVSQNPRHKITKRGQNVTFRCDPISEHNRLYWYRQTLGQGPEFLTYFQNEAQLEKSRLLSDRFSAERPKGSFSTLEIQRTEQGDSAMYLCASSPERGWAQETQYFGPGTRLLVL.

This clonotype came up many times. CDR3 protein: CAWSDRARQETQYF. Written as DNA, the CDR3 is TGTGCCTGGAGTGACAGGGCTCGGCAAGAGACCCAGTACTTC. The V gene is TRBV30, the J gene TRBJ2-5; a possible D gene is TRBD1 (6 bases). Trimming removed 1 base at V and 2 bases at J, with 11 bases between. CDR1 and CDR2 from the germline V gene are GTSNPN and SVGIG (reference sequence). The CDR3 is 14 residues long.

The V call is TRBV5-1, the J call TRBJ1-2; 8 bases agree with TRBD1. V trimming: 5 bases; J trimming: 8 bases; junction bases outside the gene matches: 17. The CDR3 is 16 residues long. Germline values: CDR1 SGHRS, CDR2 YFSETQ. The CDR3 protein is CASRTGQGASYSGYTF. CDR3 coding DNA: TGCGCCAGCAGAACCGGGCAGGGGGCTTCCTACTCCGGCTACACCTTC.

This clonotype was seen more than once but under ten times. The gene calls are TRBV27 and TRBJ1-5; the match to TRBD1 covers 8 bases. V shed 10 bases, J shed 6 bases, and the junction held 8 bases outside the gene matches. This CDR3 spans 13 amino acids. Germline lookup yields CDR1 MNHEY and CDR2 SMNVEV (reference sequence). The CDR3 spells CATKQGDSQPQHF. Written as DNA, the CDR3 is TGTGCCACCAAACAGGGGGACAGTCAGCCCCAGCATTTT.

This clonotype was seen more than once but under ten times. V gene TRBV3-1 combines with J gene TRBJ1-6; tentatively, D is TRBD1 (5 bases). From germline, CDR1 is LGHDT and CDR2 YNNKEL (reference sequence). The CDR3 totals 14 residues. Trimming cost V 4 bases and J 10 bases, with 14 bases left between them. The CDR3: CASSLGQKESPLHF. The CDR3 bases are TGTGCCAGCAGCCTGGGGCAGAAGGAATCACCCCTCCACTTT.

The gene calls are TRBV20-1 and TRBJ1-3, with 10 bases matching TRBD1. The CDR3 covers 20 residues. The germline V gene has CDR1 DFQATT and CDR2 SNEGSKA (reference sequence). J gave up 1 base and V 1 base, and 16 bases lay outside the gene matches. The CDR3: CSARAPPGQGTDPSGNTIYF. The CDR3 DNA is TGCAGTGCTAGAGCGCCACCGGGACAGGGGACCGACCCTTCTGGAAACACCATATATTTT.